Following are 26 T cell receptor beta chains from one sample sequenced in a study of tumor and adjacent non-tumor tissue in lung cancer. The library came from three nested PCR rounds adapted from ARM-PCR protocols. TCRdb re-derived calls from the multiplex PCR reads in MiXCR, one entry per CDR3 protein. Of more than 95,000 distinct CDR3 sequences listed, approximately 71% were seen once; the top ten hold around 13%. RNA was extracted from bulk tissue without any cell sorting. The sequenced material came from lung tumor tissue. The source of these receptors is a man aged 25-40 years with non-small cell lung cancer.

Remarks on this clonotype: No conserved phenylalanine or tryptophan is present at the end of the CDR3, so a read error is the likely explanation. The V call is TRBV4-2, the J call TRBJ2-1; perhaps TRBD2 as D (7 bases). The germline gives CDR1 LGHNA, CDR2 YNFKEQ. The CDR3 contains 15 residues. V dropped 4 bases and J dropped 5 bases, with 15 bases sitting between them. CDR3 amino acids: CASSPRTGRDNEQFI. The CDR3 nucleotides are TGTGCCAGCAGCCCCCGCACAGGGAGGGACAATGAGCAGTTCATC.

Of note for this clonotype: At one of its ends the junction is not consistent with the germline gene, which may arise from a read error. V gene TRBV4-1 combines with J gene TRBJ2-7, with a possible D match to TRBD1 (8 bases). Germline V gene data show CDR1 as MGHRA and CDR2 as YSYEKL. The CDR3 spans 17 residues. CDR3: CPSSPLYRTGRVYEQCF. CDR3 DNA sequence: TGCCCCAGCAGCCCTTTATACCGGACAGGGAGGGTCTACGAGCAGTGCTTC.

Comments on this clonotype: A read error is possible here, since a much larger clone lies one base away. DNA of the CDR3: TGTGCCAACAGTTCTAGCGGGCGTTACAATGAGCAGTTCTTC. Protein product: CANSSSGRYNEQFF. The rearrangement joins TRBV6-2 or TRBV6-3 to TRBJ2-1, with 8 bases identical to TRBD2. The CDR3 runs 14 residues. Germline V gene lookup returns CDR1 MNHEY and CDR2 SVGEGT.

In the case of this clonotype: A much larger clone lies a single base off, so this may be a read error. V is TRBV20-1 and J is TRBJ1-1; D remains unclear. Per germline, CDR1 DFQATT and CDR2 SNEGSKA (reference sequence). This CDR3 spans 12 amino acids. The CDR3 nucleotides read TGCAGTACTAGAGATGGGGACACTGAAGCTTTCTTT. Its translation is CSTRDGDTEAFF.

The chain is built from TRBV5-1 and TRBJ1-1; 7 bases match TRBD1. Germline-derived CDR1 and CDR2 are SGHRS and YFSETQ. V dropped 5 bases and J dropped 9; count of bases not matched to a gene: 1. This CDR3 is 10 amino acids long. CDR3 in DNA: TGCGCCAGCAGGGGACAGCAAGCTTTCTTT. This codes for CASRGQQAFF.

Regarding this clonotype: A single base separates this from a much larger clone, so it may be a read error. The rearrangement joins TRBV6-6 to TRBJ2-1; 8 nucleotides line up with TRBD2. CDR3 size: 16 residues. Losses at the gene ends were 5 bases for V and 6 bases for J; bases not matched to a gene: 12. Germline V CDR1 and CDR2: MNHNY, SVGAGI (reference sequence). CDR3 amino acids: CASSRLTGGLRNEQFF. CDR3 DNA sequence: TGTGCCAGCAGTAGGTTAACGGGAGGGCTCCGCAATGAGCAGTTCTTC.

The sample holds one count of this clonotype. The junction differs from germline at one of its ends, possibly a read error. CDR3 region: CASSQSGSSAGELFF. In nucleotides, the CDR3 is TGCGCCAGCAGCCAGAGCGGGAGCAGTGCCGGGGAGCTATTTTTT. The chain uses TRBV4-1 and TRBJ2-2, with 8 bases matching TRBD2. Germline values: CDR1 MGHRA, CDR2 YSYEKL. This CDR3 is built from 15 residues.

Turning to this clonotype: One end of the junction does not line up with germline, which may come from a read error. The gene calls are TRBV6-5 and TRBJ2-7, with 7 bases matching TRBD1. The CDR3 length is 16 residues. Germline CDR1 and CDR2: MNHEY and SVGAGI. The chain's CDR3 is CVSRTAPGTDPHEQYF. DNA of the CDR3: TGTGTCAGCAGAACCGCCCCCGGGACAGACCCCCACGAGCAGTACTTC.

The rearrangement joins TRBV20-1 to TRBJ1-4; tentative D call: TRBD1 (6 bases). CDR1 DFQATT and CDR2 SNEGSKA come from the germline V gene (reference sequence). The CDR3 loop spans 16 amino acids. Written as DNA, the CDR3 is TGCAATACTTGGGCCCTGAGGGGGGCCACTAATGAAAAACTGTTTTTT. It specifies CNTWALRGATNEKLFF.

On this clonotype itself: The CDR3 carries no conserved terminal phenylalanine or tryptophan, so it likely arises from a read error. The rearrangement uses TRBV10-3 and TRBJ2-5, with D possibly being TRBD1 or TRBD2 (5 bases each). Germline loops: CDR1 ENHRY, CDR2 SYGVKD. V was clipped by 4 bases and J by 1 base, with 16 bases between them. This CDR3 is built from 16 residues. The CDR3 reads CAISGLRGAGQETQYI. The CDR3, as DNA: TGTGCCATCAGTGGTCTTAGGGGAGCCGGCCAAGAGACCCAGTACATC.

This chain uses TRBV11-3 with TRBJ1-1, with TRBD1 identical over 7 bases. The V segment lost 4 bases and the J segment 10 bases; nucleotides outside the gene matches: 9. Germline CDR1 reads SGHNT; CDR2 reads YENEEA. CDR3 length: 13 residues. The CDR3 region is CASSSGTESGAFF. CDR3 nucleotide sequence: TGTGCCAGCAGCTCGGGGACAGAGTCGGGAGCTTTCTTT.

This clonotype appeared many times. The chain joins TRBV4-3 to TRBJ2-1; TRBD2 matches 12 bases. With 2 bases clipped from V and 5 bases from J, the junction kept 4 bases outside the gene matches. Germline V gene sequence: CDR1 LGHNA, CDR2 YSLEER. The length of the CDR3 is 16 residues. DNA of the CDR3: TGCGCCAGCAGCCAATCCACTAGCGGGGGGAACAATGAGCAGTTCTTC. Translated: CASSQSTSGGNNEQFF.

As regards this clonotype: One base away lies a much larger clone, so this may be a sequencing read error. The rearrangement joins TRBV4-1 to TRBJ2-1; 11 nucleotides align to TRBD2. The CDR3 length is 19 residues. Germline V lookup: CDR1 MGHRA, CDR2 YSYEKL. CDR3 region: CVSSQDPASGGSPGNEQFF. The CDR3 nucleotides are TGCGTCAGCAGCCAAGACCCCGCTAGCGGGGGGTCCCCTGGTAATGAGCAGTTCTTC.

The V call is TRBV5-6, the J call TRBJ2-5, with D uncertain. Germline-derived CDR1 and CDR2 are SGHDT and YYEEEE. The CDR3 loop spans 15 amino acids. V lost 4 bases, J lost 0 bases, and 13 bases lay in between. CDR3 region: CASSTPTPYQETQYF. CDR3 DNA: TGTGCCAGCAGCACACCGACTCCGTACCAAGAGACCCAGTACTTC.

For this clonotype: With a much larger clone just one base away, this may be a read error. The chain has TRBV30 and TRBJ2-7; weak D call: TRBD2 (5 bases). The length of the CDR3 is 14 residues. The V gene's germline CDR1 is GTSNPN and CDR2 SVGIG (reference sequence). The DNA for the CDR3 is TGTGTCTGGAGTCCGGGAATCTTACCCTACGAGCAGTACTTC. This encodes CVWSPGILPYEQYF.

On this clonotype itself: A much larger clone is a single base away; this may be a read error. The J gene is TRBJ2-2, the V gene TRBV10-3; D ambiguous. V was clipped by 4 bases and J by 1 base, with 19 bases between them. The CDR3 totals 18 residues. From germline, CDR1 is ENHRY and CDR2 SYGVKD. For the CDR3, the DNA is TGTGCCATCAGTGGGTCGAACTTAGGCAGGAGGAACACCGGGGAGCTGTTTTTT. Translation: CAISGSNLGRRNTGELFF.

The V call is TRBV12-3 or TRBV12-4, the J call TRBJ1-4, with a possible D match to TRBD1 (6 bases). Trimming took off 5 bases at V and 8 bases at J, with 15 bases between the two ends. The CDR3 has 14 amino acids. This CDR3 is CASSPLRQGEKLFF. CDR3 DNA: TGTGCCAGCAGTCCACTACGGCAGGGGGAAAAACTGTTTTTT.

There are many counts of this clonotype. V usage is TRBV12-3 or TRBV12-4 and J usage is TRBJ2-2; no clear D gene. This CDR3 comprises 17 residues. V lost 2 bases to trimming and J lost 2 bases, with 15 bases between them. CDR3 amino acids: CASSLWTPVQNTGELFF. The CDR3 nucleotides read TGTGCCAGCAGTTTATGGACCCCTGTCCAAAACACCGGGGAGCTGTTTTTT.

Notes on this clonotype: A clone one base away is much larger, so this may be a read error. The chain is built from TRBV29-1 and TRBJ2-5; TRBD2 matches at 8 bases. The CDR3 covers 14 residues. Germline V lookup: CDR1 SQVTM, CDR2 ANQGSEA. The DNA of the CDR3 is TGCAGCGTTGGTTTCCCGGGGGGGCAGGAGATCCAGTACTTC. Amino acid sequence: CSVGFPGGQEIQYF.

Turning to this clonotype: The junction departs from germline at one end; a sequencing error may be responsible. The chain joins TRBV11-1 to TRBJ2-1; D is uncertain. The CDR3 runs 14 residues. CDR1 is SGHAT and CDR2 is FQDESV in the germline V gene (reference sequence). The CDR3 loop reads CASSLGSSYNEQLF. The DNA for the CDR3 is TGTGCCAGCAGCTTAGGGAGTTCCTACAATGAGCAGCTCTTC.

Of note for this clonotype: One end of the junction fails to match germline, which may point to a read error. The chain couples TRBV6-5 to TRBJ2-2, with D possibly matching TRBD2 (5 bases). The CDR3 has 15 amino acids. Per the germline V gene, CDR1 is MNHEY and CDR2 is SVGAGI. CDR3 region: CASDPAFWGNGELFF. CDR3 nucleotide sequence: TGTGCCAGCGATCCCGCGTTTTGGGGTAACGGGGAGCTGTTCTTT.

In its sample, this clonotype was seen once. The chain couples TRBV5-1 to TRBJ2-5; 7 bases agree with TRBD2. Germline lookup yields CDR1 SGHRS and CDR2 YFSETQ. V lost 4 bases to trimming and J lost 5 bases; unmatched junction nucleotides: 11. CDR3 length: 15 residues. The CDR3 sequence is CASSRQRGDRETQYF. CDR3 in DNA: TGCGCCAGCAGCCGGCAGCGGGGAGATCGGGAGACCCAGTACTTC. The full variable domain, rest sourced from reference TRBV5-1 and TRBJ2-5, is KAGVTQTPRYLIKTRGQQVTLSCSPISGHRSVSWYQQTPGQGLQFLFEYFSETQRNKGNFPGRFSGRQFSNSRSEMNVSTLELGDSALYLCASSRQRGDRETQYFGPGTRLLVL.

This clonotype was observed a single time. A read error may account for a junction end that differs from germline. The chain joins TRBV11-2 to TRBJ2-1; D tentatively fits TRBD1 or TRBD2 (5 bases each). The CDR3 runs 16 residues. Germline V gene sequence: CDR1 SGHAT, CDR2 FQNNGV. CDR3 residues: CASSLGQTTGTNEQFF. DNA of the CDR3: TGCGCCAGCAGCTTAGGGCAGACAACTGGGACCAATGAGCAGTTCTTC.

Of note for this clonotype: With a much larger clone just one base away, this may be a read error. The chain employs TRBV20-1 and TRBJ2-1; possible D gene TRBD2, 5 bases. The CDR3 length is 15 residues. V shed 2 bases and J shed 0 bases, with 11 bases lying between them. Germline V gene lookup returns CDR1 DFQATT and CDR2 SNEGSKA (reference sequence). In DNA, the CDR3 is TGCAGTGCTAGACCGCAGACTATCTCCTACAATGAGCAGTTCTTC. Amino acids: CSARPQTISYNEQFF.

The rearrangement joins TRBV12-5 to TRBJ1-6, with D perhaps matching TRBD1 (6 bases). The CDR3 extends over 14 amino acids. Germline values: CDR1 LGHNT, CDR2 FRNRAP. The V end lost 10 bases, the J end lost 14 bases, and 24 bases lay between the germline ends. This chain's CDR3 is CANGLSTGPGALHF. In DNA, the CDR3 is TGTGCTAACGGTCTGAGTACAGGGCCTGGGGCCCTCCACTTT.

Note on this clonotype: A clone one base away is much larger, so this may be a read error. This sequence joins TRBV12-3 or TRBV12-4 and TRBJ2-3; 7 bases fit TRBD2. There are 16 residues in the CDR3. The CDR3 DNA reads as TGTGTCAGCAGTTTTGGGGAGGGTGCTAGCACAGATACGCAGTATTTT. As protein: CVSSFGEGASTDTQYF.